The 18 T cell receptor beta chains given below trace back to one sample, sequenced in a study of shared clonotypes between healthy human individuals. Method: immunoSEQ multiplex PCR; TCRdb's copy keeps in-frame clones and lacks some. The sample includes some 550,000 clones, approximately 97% of them seen just once. Sequenced material: naive CD4+ T cells sorted from blood. Subset meaning: CD45RA+ positively selected. Source of these receptors: a woman aged 25 to 45 in good health.

The V and J genes are TRBV14 and TRBJ2-7; 8 nucleotides line up with TRBD2. V was clipped by 2 bases and J by 0 bases; unmatched bases: 6. CDR1 is SGHDN and CDR2 is FVKESK in the germline V gene. There are 16 residues in the CDR3. CDR3 sequence: CASSQYRAGGSYEQYF. For the CDR3, the DNA is TGTGCCAGCAGCCAATATAGGGCGGGAGGCTCCTACGAGCAGTACTTC.

The rearrangement joins TRBV10-2 to TRBJ1-5; D gene unclear. V lost 2 bases to trimming and J lost 3 bases, with 8 bases between them. This CDR3 contains 14 residues. The germline CDR1 and CDR2 sequences are WSHSY and SAAADI. CDR3 in DNA: TGCGCCAGCAGTGAGGCGGGGTACAATCAGCCCCAGCATTTT. This sequence encodes CASSEAGYNQPQHF.

The chain links TRBV7-3 to TRBJ1-2, with TRBD1 identical over 8 bases. The CDR3 has 14 amino acids. V shed 4 bases and J 2 bases; nucleotides not matched to a gene: 3. CDR1 is SGHTA and CDR2 is FQGTGA in the germline V gene. This chain's CDR3 is CASSYRGSNYGYTF. DNA for the CDR3: TGTGCCAGCAGCTACAGGGGGAGCAACTATGGCTACACCTTC.

The chain couples TRBV11-1 to TRBJ1-4; a possible D gene is TRBD1 (5 bases). The V end was cut by 1 base, the J end by 13 bases, with 16 bases between. The CDR3 runs to 14 residues. Germline CDR1 is SGHAT and CDR2 is FQDESV (reference sequence). CDR3 in DNA: TGTGCCAGCAGCTTAGACCGGAGGGGCGGTGTACTGTTTTTT. Its translation is CASSLDRRGGVLFF.

The chain carries TRBV11-1 and TRBJ2-5; unclear D gene. The germline gives CDR1 SGHAT, CDR2 FQDESV (reference sequence). Trimming left V 3 bases short and J 1 base short, with 9 bases between. The CDR3 length is 14 residues. The CDR3 spells CASSFGVFQETQYF. The CDR3 DNA reads TGTGCCAGCAGCTTTGGGGTATTCCAAGAGACCCAGTACTTC.

J is TRBJ2-3 and V is TRBV4-1, with 7 bases that match TRBD2. The CDR3 sequence is 19 residues long. Germline CDR1 reads MGHRA; CDR2 reads YSYEKL. The J segment lost 0 bases and the V segment lost 0 bases, leaving 12 bases of the junction unmatched. CDR3 nucleotide sequence: TGCGCCAGCAGCCAAGACCGTCCGGCGGGAGTGGCAAGCACAGATACGCAGTATTTT. Protein product: CASSQDRPAGVASTDTQYF.

This clone was found a few times. This chain connects TRBV14 to TRBJ2-7; possible D gene TRBD2, 6 bases. There are 12 residues in the CDR3. The V gene's germline CDR1 is SGHDN and CDR2 FVKESK. Trimming shortened V by 4 bases and J by 11 bases, and 15 bases separated the two germline ends. The CDR3 DNA reads as TGTGCCAGCAGCCCGCTCGCCGGGACTGAGTACTTC. Protein: CASSPLAGTEYF. The whole variable domain, filled in from reference TRBV14 and TRBJ2-7, reads EAGVTQFPSHSVIEKGQTVTLRCDPISGHDNLYWYRRVMGKEIKFLLHFVKESKQDESGMPNNRFLAERTGGTYSTLKVQPAELEDSGVYFCASSPLAGTEYFGPGTRLTVT.

V usage is TRBV9 and J usage is TRBJ2-7, with TRBD2 matching 10 bases. Germline V lookup: CDR1 SGDLS, CDR2 YYNGEE. This CDR3 spans 15 amino acids. The J segment lost 0 bases and the V segment lost 2 bases, leaving 2 bases of the junction unmatched. The CDR3 DNA follows: TGTGCCAGCAGCGTTAGCGGGAGGAGCTCCTACGAGCAGTACTTC. This sequence encodes CASSVSGRSSYEQYF.

The chain recombines TRBV19 with TRBJ1-1; 8 bases agree with TRBD1. The V and J ends lost 1 base and 5 bases, in that order; junction bases with no gene match: 12. Germline CDR1 is LNHDA and CDR2 is SQIVND (reference sequence). The CDR3 contains 17 residues. The DNA for the CDR3 is TGTGCCAGTAGTATAGGGGTACTACAGGGGGTGAGGACTGAAGCTTTCTTT. It is translated as CASSIGVLQGVRTEAFF.

This clone came up a few times. CDR3 residues: CASMTASEAFF. The CDR3 DNA follows: TGCGCCAGCATGACAGCTTCAGAAGCTTTCTTT. V is TRBV10-2 and J is TRBJ1-1, with a weak D call TRBD1 (5 bases). The V end lost 7 bases, the J end lost 8 bases, and 11 bases lay between the germline ends. Germline assignment: CDR1 WSHSY and CDR2 SAAADI. The CDR3 extends over 11 amino acids.

The chain carries TRBV6-6 and TRBJ1-2; maybe TRBD1 (6 bases). CDR3 size: 15 residues. Looked up from germline, CDR1 is MNHNY and CDR2 is SVGAGI (reference sequence). V lost 0 bases and J lost 2, with 10 bases in between. The CDR3 is CASSYSAQGNYGYTF. DNA for the CDR3: TGTGCCAGCAGTTACTCGGCGCAGGGGAACTATGGCTACACCTTC.

The chain couples TRBV5-1 to TRBJ1-5; no firm D call. Germline CDR1 is SGHRS and CDR2 is YFSETQ. Trimming left V 2 bases short and J 2 bases short, with 11 bases between. There are 15 residues in the CDR3. CDR3 DNA sequence: TGCGCCAGCAGCTTATACCCAGGTGGCAATCAGCCCCAGCATTTT. Translation: CASSLYPGGNQPQHF. Complete variable domain (other parts from reference TRBV5-1 and TRBJ1-5): KAGVTQTPRYLIKTRGQQVTLSCSPISGHRSVSWYQQTPGQGLQFLFEYFSETQRNKGNFPGRFSGRQFSNSRSEMNVSTLELGDSALYLCASSLYPGGNQPQHFGDGTRLSIL.

The chain couples TRBV5-1 to TRBJ1-5; 7 positions match TRBD1. Trimming removed 0 bases from V and 6 bases from J; junction bases left unmatched: 6. Germline V CDR1 and CDR2: SGHRS, YFSETQ. The CDR3 contains 15 residues. In DNA, the CDR3 is TGCGCCAGCAGCTTGGTAGGGGGCGGGAGTCAGCCCCAGCATTTT. Translating it yields CASSLVGGGSQPQHF.

The rearrangement links TRBV4-1 to TRBJ2-1; D gene unclear. The CDR3 is 17 amino acids. From germline, CDR1 is MGHRA and CDR2 YSYEKL. V lost 0 bases and J lost 0, with 12 bases in between. CDR3 coding DNA: TGCGCCAGCAGCCAAGATATTTCCGCAAACTCCTACAATGAGCAGTTCTTC. Residues: CASSQDISANSYNEQFF.

The V gene is TRBV9, the J gene TRBJ2-7, with TRBD2 identical over 8 bases. CDR1 and CDR2 (germline): SGDLS, YYNGEE. The CDR3 is made up of 14 amino acids. With V trimmed by 3 bases and J by 5 bases, 7 bases remained unmatched. CDR3 bases: TGTGCCAGCAGCGGGGGACTAGATTCTGACGAGCAGTACTTC. This sequence encodes CASSGGLDSDEQYF.

This chain links TRBV27 with TRBJ2-5; the match to TRBD2 covers 12 bases. The V segment lost 6 bases and the J segment 5 bases; nucleotides outside the gene matches: 13. The germline CDR1 and CDR2 sequences are MNHEY and SMNVEV (reference sequence). The CDR3 is 17 residues long. The CDR3 DNA is TGTGCCAGCAGCTCGACTAGCGGGAGAATGTTAGGTGAGACCCAGTACTTC. Translation gives CASSSTSGRMLGETQYF.

The genes are TRBV5-1 and TRBJ2-2; the D is unclear. Trimming shortened V by 7 bases and J by 0 bases, and 13 bases separated the two germline ends. Germline V gene lookup returns CDR1 SGHRS and CDR2 YFSETQ. The CDR3 loop spans 15 amino acids. In nucleotides, the CDR3 is TGCGCCAGCTCCCAGACCCCGGCGAACACCGGGGAGCTGTTTTTT. Protein product: CASSQTPANTGELFF.

The genes are TRBV19 and TRBJ1-5; TRBD1 matches at 11 bases. This CDR3 has 14 amino acids. The germline CDR1 and CDR2 sequences are LNHDA and SQIVND (reference sequence). V dropped 5 bases and J dropped 7; count of bases not matched to a gene: 4. CDR3 DNA: TGTGCCAGTAGTGGGACAGGGGGTCGGCAGCCCCAGCATTTT. Encoded protein: CASSGTGGRQPQHF.